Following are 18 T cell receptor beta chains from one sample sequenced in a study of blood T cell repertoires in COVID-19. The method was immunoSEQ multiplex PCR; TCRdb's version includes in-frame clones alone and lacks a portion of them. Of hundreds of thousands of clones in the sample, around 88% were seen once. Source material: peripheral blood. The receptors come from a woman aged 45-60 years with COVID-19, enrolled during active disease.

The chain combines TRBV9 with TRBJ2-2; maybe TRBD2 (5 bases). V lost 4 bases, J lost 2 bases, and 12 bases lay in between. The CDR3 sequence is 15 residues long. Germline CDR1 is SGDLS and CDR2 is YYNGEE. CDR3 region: CASSPWTFNTGELFF. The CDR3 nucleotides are TGTGCCAGCAGCCCCTGGACTTTTAACACCGGGGAGCTGTTTTTT.

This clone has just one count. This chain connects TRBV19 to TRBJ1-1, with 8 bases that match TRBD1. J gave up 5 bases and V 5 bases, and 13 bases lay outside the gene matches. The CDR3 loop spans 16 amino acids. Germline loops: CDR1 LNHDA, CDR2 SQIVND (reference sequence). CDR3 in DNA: TGTGCCAGTAGTCCGCGTCTCAGGGGGCTGGGGACTGAAGCTTTCTTT. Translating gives CASSPRLRGLGTEAFF. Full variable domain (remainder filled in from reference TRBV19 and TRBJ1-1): DGGITQSPKYLFRKEGQNVTLSCEQNLNHDAMYWYRQDPGQGLRLIYYSQIVNDFQKGDIAEGYSVSREKKESFPLTVTSAQKNPTAFYLCASSPRLRGLGTEAFFGQGTRLTVV.

Here the CDR3 DNA reads TGTGCCAGCAGCTTAGCCCCCAGGTCCCCCAGGGGCTACACCTTC. It is translated as CASSLAPRSPRGYTF. This chain uses TRBV7-2 with TRBJ1-2; D is uncertain. The germline V gene has CDR1 SGHTA and CDR2 FQGNSA. The CDR3 is 15 amino acids. V was trimmed by 0 bases and J by 8 bases, leaving 16 bases between them.

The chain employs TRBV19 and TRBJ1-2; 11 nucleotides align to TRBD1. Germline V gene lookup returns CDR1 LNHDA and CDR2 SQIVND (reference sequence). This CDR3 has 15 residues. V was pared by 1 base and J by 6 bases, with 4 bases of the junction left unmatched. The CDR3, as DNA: TGTGCCAGTAGTATAGGGACAGGGGGCACGGATGGCTACACCTTC. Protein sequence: CASSIGTGGTDGYTF. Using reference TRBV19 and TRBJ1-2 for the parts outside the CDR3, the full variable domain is DGGITQSPKYLFRKEGQNVTLSCEQNLNHDAMYWYRQDPGQGLRLIYYSQIVNDFQKGDIAEGYSVSREKKESFPLTVTSAQKNPTAFYLCASSIGTGGTDGYTFGSGTRLTVV.

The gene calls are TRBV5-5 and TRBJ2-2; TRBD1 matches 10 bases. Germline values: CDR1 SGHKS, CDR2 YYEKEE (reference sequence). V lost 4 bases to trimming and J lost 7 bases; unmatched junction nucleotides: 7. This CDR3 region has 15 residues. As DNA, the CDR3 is TGTGCCAGCAGCAGTGGGACAGGGGTGAACGGGGAGCTGTTTTTT. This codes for CASSSGTGVNGELFF.

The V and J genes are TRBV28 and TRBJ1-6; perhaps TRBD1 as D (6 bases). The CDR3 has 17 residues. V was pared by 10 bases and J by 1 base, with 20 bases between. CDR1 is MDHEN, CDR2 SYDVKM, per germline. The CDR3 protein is CAITGPQANSYNSPLHF. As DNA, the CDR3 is TGTGCCATTACAGGGCCCCAGGCAAATTCCTATAATTCACCCCTCCACTTT.

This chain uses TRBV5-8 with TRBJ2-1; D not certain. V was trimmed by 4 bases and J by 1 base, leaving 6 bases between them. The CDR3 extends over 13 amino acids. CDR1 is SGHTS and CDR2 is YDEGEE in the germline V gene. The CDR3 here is CASSAGSYNEQFF. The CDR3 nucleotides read TGTGCCAGCAGCGCCGGGTCCTACAATGAGCAGTTCTTC.

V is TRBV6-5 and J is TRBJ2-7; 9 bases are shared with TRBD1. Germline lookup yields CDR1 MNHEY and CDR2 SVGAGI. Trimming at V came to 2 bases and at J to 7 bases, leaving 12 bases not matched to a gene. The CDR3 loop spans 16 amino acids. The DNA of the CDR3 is TGTGCCAGCAGTTACGCTATTGGGACAGGGACTCGGGAGCAGTACTTC. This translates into CASSYAIGTGTREQYF.

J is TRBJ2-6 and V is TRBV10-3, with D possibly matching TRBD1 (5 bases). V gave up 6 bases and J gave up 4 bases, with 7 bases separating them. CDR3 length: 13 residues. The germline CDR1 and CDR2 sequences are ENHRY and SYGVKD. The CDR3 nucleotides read TGTGCCATCAGAGGGGTAGGGGCCAACGTCCTGACTTTC. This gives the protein CAIRGVGANVLTF.

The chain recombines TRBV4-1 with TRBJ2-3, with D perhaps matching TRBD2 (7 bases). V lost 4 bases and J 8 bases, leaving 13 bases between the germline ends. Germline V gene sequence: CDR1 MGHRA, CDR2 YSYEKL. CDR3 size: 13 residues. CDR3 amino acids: CASSPGRGATQYF. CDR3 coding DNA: TGCGCCAGCAGCCCCGGTCGGGGGGCTACGCAGTATTTT.

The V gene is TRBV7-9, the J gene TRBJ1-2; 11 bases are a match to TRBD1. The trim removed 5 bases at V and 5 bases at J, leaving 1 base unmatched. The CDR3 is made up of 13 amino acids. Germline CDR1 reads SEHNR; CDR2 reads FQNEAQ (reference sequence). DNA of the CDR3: TGTGCCAGCAGCGGACAGGGGGCTTATGGCTACACCTTC. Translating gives CASSGQGAYGYTF.

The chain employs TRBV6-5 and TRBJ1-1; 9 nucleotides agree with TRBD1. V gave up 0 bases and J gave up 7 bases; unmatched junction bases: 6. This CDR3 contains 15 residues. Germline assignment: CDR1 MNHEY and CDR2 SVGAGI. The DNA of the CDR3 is TGTGCCAGCAGTTACTCGGACAGGGGAATTCTTGAAGCTTTCTTT. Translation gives CASSYSDRGILEAFF.

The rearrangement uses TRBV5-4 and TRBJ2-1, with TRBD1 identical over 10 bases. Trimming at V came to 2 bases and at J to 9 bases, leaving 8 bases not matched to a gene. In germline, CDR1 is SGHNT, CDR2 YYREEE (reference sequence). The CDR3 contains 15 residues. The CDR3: CASSFRDRGNGEQFF. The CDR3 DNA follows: TGTGCCAGCAGCTTTCGGGACAGGGGAAACGGTGAGCAGTTCTTC.

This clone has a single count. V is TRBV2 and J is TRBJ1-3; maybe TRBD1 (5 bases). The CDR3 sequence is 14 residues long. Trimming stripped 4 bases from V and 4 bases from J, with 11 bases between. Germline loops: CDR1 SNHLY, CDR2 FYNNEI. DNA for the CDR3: TGTGCCAGCAGTGGGGCAGGGCCCGGAAACACCATATATTTT. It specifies CASSGAGPGNTIYF.

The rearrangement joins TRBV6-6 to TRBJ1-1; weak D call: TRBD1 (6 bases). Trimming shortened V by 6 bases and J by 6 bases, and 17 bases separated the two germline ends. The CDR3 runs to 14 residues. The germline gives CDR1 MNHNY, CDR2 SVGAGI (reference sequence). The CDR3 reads CASRAWDTGAEAFF. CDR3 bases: TGTGCCAGCAGGGCTTGGGACACCGGAGCTGAAGCTTTCTTT.

The CDR3 loop reads CASTAGTLRIGTGELFF. The CDR3 DNA reads TGTGCCAGCACCGCAGGTACTCTTCGGATAGGCACCGGGGAGCTGTTTTTT. This chain connects TRBV2 to TRBJ2-2; unclear D gene. CDR1 and CDR2 from the germline V gene are SNHLY and FYNNEI. Trimming removed 7 bases at V and 4 bases at J, with 22 bases between. The CDR3 is 17 amino acids.

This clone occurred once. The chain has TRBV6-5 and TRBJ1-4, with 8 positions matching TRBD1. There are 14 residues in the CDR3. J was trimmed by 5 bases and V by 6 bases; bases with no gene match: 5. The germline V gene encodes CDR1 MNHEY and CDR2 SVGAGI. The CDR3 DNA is TGTGCCAGCAGCCCCAGGGGGCTGAATGAAAAACTGTTTTTT. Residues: CASSPRGLNEKLFF.

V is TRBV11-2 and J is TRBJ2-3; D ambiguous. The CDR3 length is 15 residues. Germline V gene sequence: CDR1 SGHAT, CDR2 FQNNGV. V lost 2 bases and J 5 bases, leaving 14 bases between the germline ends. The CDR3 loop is CASSLFPYREDTQYF. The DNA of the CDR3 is TGTGCCAGCAGCTTATTCCCCTACCGAGAAGATACGCAGTATTTT. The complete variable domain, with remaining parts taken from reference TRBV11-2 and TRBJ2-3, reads EAGVAQSPRYKIIEKRQSVAFWCNPISGHATLYWYQQILGQGPKLLIQFQNNGVVDDSQLPKDRFSAERLKGVDSTLKIQPAKLEDSAVYLCASSLFPYREDTQYFGPGTRLTVL.